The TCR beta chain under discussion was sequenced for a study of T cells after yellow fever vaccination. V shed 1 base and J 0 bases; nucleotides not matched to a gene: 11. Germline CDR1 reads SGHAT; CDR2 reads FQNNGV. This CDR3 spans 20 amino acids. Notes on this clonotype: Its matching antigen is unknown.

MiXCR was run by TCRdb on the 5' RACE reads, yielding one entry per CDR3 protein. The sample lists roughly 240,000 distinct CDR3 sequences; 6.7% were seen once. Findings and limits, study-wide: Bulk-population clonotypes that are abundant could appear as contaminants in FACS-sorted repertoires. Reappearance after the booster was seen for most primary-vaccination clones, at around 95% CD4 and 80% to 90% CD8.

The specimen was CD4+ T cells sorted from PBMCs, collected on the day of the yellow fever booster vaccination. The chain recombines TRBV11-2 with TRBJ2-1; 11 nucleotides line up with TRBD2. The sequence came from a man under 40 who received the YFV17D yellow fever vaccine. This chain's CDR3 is CASSLVSASGRIDSYNEQFF. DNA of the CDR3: TGTGCCAGCAGCTTAGTTTCAGCTAGCGGGAGGATCGACTCCTACAATGAGCAGTTCTTC.